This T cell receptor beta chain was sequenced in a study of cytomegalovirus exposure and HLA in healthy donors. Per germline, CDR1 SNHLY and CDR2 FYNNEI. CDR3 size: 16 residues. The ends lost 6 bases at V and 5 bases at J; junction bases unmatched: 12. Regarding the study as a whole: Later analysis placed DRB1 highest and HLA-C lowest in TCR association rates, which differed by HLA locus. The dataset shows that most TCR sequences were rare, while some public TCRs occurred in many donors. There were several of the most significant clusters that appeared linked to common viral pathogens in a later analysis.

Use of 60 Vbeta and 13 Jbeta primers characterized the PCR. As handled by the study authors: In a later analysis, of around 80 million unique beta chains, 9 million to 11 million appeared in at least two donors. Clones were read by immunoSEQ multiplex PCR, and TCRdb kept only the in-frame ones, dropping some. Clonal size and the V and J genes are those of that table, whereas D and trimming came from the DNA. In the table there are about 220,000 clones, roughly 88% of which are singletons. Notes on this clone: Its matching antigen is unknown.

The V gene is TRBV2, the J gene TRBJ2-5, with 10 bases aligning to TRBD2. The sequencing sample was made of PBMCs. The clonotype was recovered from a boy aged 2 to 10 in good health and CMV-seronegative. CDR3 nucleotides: TGTGCCAGCAGCCTCGAGCGGGGGGGCTCTCGGGAGACCCAGTACTTC. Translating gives CASSLERGGSRETQYF.